This TCR beta chain was identified during a study of T cells in Graves' hyperthyroidism and ophthalmopathy. General study results and limits: The authors' 13 V-J model separated ophthalmopathy from stable hyperthyroidism. Expanded thyroid clonotypes (above 0.001) were mostly also found in blood.

This clonotype was counted ten times or more. Its antigen remains unidentified. The source material, RNA transcripts, was used to amplify TCR beta CDR3 regions. An initial round of RT-PCR targeting the TCR CDR3 relied on the HTBI primer set. TCRdb re-analysed the multiplex PCR reads in MiXCR, keeping a single row per CDR3 protein. Altogether approximately 480,000 distinct CDR3 sequences are present, around 20% being singletons, with the ten largest covering about 26%. Researchers barred patients who had uncontrolled infection, other autoimmune disease, pregnancy or lactation. Clinicians diagnosed patients from clinical symptoms, serum thyroxine and TRAb, thyroid ultrasound and orbital computed tomography. The source of this sequence is a man between 18 and 29 years old with Graves' hyperthyroidism. The sequencing sample was made of blood.

The CDR3 sequence: CSASYVAGGAEDYTF. CDR3 nucleotides: TGCAGTGCTAGTTATGTGGCAGGGGGCGCGGAAGACTACACCTTC. The chain links TRBV20-1 to TRBJ1-2, with 8 bases identical to TRBD1. Germline CDR1 and CDR2: DFQATT and SNEGSKA (reference sequence). J gave up 10 bases and V 3 bases, and 16 bases lay outside the gene matches. This CDR3 spans 15 amino acids.